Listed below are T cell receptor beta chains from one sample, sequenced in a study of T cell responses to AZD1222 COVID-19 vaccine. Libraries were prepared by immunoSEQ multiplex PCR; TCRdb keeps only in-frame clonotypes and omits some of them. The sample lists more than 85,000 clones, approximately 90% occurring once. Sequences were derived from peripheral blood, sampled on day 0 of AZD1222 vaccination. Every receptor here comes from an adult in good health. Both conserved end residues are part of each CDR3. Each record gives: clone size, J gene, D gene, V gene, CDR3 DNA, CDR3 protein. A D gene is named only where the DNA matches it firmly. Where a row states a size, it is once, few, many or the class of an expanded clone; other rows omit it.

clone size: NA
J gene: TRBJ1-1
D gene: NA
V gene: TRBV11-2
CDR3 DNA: TGTGCCAGCAGCTCAAGGGGGACCACGGGCACTGAAGCTTTCTTT
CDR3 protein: CASSSRGTTGTEAFF

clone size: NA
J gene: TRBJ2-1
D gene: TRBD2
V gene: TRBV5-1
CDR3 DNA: TGCGCCAGCAGCCCGGGCGGGACTAGCGGACACAATGAGCAGTTCTTC
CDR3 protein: CASSPGGTSGHNEQFF

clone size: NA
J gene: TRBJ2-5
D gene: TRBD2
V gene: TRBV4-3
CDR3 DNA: TGCGCCAGCAGCCCCCGCCATAGCGGGGGGGCCAAATGGGAGACCCAGTACTTC
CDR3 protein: CASSPRHSGGAKWETQYF

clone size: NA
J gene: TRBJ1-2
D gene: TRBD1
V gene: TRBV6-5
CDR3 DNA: TGTGCCAGCAGATATTCAGGGACAGATGGCTACACCTTC
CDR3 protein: CASRYSGTDGYTF

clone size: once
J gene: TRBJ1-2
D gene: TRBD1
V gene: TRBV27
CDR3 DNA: TGTGCCAGCAGTTCTACCCGGGACAGACTCAACTATGGCTACACCTTC
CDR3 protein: CASSSTRDRLNYGYTF

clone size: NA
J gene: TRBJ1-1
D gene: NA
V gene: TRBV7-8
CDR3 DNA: TGTGCCAGCAGCTTTGGGGACGTAATTAACACTGAAGCTTTCTTT
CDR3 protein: CASSFGDVINTEAFF

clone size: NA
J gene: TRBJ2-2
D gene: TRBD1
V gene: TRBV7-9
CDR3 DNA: TGTGCCAGCAGCTTACCGACAGGGCCTGGGGAGCTGTTTTTT
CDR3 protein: CASSLPTGPGELFF

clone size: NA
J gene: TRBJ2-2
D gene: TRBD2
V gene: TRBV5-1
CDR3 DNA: TGCGCCAGCAGCTCCGGACTAGCGGGAGTCACCGGGGAGCTGTTTTTT
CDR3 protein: CASSSGLAGVTGELFF

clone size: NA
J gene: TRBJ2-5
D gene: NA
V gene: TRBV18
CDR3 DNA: TGTGCCAGCTCGCGTACACTTATCCAAGAGACCCAGTACTTC
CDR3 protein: CASSRTLIQETQYF

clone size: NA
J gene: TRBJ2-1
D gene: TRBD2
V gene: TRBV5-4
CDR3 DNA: TGTGCCAGCAGCTCGGCGACTAGCGGGGGCCGCAATGAGCAGTTCTTC
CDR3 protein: CASSSATSGGRNEQFF

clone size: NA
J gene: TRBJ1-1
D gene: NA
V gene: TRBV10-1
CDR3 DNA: TGCGCCAGCAGCGACCCTGGACGGTTTGGAGCTTTCTTT
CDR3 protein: CASSDPGRFGAFF

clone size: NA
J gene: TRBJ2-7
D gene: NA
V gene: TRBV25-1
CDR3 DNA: TGTGCCAGCAGTGAATTTGGAGGACAGTCTACCTACGAGCAGTACTTC
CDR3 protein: CASSEFGGQSTYEQYF

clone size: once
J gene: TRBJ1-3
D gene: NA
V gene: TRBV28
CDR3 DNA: TGTGCCAGCAGCGACCCGACATTCGGCTCTGGAAACACCATATATTTT
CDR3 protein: CASSDPTFGSGNTIYF

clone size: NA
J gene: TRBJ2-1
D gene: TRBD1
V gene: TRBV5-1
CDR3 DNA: TGCGCCAGCAGCCTGGGACAGGGGGTGGGTGAGCAGTTCTTC
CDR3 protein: CASSLGQGVGEQFF

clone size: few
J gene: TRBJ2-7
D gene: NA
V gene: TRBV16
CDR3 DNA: TGTGCCAGCAGCCAATCAGGGGACTACGAGCAGTACTTC
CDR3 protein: CASSQSGDYEQYF

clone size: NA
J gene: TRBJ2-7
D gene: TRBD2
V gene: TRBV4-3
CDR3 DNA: TGCGCCAGCAGCCTTATAGGGACTAGCGGGACCTACGAGCAGTACTTC
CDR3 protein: CASSLIGTSGTYEQYF

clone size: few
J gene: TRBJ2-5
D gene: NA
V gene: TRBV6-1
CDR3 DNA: TGTGCCAGCAGCGAAGCGGCCCGAGAGACCCAGTACTTC
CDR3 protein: CASSEAARETQYF

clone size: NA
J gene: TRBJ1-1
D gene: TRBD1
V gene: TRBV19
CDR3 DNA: TGTGCCAGTAGTACACAGGGGGAGAACACTGAAGCTTTCTTT
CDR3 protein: CASSTQGENTEAFF

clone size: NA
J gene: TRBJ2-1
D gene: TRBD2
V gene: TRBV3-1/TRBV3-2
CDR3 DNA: TGTGCCAGCAGCCAAGGCGGGAGGGCCTCCGGTGAGCAGTTCTTC
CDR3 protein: CASSQGGRASGEQFF

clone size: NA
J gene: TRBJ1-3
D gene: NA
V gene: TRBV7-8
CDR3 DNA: TGTGCCAGCAGCTTAGCCGCGCGTGCCTCTGGAAACACCATATATTTT
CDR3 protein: CASSLAARASGNTIYF

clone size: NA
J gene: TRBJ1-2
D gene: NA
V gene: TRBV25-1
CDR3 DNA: TGTGCCAGCAGTGAGACGGGCGGGATGCCTGGCGGCTACACCTTC
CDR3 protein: CASSETGGMPGGYTF

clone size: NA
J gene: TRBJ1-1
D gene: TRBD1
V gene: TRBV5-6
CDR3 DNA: TGTGCCAGCCTAGGGGGCCGTGGGTATACTGAAGCTTTCTTT
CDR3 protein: CASLGGRGYTEAFF

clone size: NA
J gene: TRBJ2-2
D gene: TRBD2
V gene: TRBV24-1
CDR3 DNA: TGTGCCACGGGACTAGCGGTGAACGCGAACACCAGGGAGCTGTTTTTT
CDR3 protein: CATGLAVNANTRELFF

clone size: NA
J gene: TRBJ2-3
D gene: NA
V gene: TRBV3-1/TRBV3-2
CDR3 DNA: TGTGCCAGCAGCCAAGACGCGGCTAGCGCAGATACGCAGTATTTT
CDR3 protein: CASSQDAASADTQYF

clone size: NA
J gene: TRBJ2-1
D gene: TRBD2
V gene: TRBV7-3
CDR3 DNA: TGTGCCAGCAGCTTAGATAAGACTAGCGGGCTGGATGAGCAGTTCTTC
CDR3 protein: CASSLDKTSGLDEQFF

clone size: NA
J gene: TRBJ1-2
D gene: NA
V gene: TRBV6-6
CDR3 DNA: TGTGCCAGCAGTTACTCCCCCAGCAACTATGGCTACACCTTC
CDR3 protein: CASSYSPSNYGYTF

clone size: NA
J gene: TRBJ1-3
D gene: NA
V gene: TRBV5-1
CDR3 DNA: TGCGCCAGCAGCCGCGGGGACGCGAACTCTGGAAACACCATATATTTT
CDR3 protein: CASSRGDANSGNTIYF

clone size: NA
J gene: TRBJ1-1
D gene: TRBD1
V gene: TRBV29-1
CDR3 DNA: TGCAGCGTTCCCGGGACAGGGGGCAGAAACACTGAAGCTTTCTTT
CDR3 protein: CSVPGTGGRNTEAFF

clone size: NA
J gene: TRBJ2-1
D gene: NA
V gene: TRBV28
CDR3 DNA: TGTGCCAGCAACCCCCCGACGGGGTGGCCGTTCTTC
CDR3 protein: CASNPPTGWPFF

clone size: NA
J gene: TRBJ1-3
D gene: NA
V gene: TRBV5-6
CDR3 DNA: TGTGCCAGCAGCTTACGGGGGATCAACGGAAACACCATATATTTT
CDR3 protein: CASSLRGINGNTIYF

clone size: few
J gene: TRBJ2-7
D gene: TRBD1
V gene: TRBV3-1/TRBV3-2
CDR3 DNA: TGTGCCAGCAGCCACCTTGGGACAGGGAAATTTCGCGAGCAGTACTTC
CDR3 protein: CASSHLGTGKFREQYF

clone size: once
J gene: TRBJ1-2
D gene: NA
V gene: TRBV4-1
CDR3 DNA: TGCGCCAGCAGCCAAGAGTCTCAGGCCTATGGCTACACCTTC
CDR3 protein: CASSQESQAYGYTF

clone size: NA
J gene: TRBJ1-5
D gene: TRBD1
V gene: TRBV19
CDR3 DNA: TGTGCCAGTAGTACTCCGGGACAGGGGTTAGTTCAGCCCCAGCATTTT
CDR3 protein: CASSTPGQGLVQPQHF

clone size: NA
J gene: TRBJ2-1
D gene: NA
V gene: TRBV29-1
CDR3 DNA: TGCAGCGTTGATTCGAGCCCATTAGACAATGAGCAGTTCTTC
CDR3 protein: CSVDSSPLDNEQFF

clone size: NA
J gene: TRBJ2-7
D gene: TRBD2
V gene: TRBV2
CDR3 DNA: TGTGCCAGCAGTCCCGGACTAGCGGGAGGGCTTCTTCAGTACTTC
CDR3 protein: CASSPGLAGGLLQYF

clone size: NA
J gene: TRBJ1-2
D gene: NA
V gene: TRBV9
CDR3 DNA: TGTGCCAGCAGCGTAGCCCCAGGACTAGACGGGGGGACCTTC
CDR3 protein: CASSVAPGLDGGTF

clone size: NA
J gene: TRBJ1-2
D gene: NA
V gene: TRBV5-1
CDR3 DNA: TGCGCCAGCAGCTTGGAAGGCTATGGCTACACCTTC
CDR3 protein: CASSLEGYGYTF